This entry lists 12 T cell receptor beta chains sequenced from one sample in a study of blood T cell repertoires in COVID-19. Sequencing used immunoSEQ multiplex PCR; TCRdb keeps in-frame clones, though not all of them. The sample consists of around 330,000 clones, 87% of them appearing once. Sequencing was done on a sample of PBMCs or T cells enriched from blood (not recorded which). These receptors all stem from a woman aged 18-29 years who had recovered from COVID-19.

The CDR3 loop is CASSVAFSAGGYNEQFF. DNA of the CDR3: TGTGCCAGCAGCGTAGCTTTCTCGGCAGGGGGCTACAATGAGCAGTTCTTC. V usage is TRBV9 and J usage is TRBJ2-1, with TRBD1 matching over 7 bases. There are 17 residues in the CDR3. Germline CDR1 SGDLS, CDR2 YYNGEE. J was trimmed by 3 bases and V by 0 bases; bases with no gene match: 9.

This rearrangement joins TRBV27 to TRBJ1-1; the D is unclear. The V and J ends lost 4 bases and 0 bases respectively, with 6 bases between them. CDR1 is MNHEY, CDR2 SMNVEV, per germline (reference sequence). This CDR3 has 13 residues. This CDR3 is CASSSGMNTEAFF. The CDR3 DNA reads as TGTGCCAGCAGTTCCGGTATGAACACTGAAGCTTTCTTT.

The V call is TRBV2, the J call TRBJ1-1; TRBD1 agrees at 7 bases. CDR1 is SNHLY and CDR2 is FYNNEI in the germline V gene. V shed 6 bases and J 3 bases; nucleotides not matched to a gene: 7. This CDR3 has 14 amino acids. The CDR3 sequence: CASRKQGGDTEAFF. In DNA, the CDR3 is TGTGCCAGCAGAAAGCAGGGGGGAGACACTGAAGCTTTCTTT.

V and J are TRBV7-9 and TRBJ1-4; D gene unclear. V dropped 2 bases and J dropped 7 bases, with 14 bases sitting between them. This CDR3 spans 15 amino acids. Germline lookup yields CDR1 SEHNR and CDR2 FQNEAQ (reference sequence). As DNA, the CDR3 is TGTGCCAGCAGCTTACTGGGTACGGAGAGTGAAAAACTGTTTTTT. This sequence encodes CASSLLGTESEKLFF.

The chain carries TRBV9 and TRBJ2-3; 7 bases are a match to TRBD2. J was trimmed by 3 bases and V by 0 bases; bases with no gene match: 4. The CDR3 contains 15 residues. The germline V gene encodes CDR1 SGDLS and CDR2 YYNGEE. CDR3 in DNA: TGTGCCAGCAGCGTAGGAGGCGGGAGAACAGATACGCAGTATTTT. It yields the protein CASSVGGGRTDTQYF.

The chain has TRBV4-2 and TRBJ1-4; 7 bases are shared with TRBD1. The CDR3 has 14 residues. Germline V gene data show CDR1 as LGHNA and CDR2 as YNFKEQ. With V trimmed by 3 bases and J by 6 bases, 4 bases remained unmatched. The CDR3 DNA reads TGTGCCAGCAGCCAGGGGACAGCCTATGAAAAACTGTTTTTT. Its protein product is CASSQGTAYEKLFF.

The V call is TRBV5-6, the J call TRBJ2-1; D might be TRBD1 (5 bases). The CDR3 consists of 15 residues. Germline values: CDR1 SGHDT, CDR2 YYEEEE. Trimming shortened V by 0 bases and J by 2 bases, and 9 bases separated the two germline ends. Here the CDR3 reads CASSLGQNPYNEQFF. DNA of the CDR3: TGTGCCAGCAGCTTGGGACAGAATCCCTACAATGAGCAGTTCTTC.

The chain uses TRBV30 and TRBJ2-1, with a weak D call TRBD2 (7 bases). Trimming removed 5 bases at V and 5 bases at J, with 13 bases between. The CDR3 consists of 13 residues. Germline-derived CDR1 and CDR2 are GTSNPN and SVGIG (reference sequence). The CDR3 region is CAWRRGADNEQFF. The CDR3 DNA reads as TGTGCCTGGCGTCGGGGGGCGGACAATGAGCAGTTCTTC.

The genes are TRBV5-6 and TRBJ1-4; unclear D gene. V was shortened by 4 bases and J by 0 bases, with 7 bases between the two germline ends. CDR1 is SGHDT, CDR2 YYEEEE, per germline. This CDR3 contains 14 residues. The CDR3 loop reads CASSNGATNEKLFF. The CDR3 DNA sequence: TGTGCCAGCAGCAACGGAGCAACTAATGAAAAACTGTTTTTT.

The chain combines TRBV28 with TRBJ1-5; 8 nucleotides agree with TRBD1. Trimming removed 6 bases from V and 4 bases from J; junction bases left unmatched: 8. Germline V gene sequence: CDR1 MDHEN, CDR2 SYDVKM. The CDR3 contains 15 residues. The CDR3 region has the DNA TGTGCCAGCAGAGAAGACAGGGGTAGGAATCAGCCCCAGCATTTT. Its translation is CASREDRGRNQPQHF.

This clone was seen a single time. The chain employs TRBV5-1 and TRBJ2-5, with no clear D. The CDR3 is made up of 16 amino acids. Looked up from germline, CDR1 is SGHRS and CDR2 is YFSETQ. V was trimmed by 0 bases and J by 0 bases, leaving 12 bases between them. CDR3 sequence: CASSLATSRYQETQYF. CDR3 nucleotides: TGCGCCAGCAGCTTGGCCACTTCTCGGTACCAAGAGACCCAGTACTTC.

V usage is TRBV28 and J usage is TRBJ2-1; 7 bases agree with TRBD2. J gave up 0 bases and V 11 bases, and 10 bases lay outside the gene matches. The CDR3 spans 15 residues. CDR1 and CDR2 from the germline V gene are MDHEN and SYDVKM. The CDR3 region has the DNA TGTGCCGTGCTACGGCGCGGGAGCTCCTACAATGAGCAGTTCTTC. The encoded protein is CAVLRRGSSYNEQFF.